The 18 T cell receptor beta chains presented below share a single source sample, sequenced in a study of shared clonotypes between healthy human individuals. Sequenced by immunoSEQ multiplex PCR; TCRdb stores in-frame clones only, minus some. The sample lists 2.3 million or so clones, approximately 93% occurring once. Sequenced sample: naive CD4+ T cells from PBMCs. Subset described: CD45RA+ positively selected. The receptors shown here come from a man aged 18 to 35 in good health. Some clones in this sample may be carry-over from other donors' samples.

The CDR3 DNA is TGTGCCTGGAGTTTGGGCCCACCGGATACGCAGTATTTT. Amino acid sequence: CAWSLGPPDTQYF. The genes are TRBV30 and TRBJ2-3; D is uncertain. The V end lost 2 bases, the J end lost 6 bases, and 12 bases lay between the germline ends. CDR3 size: 13 residues. Germline V CDR1 and CDR2: GTSNPN, SVGIG (reference sequence).

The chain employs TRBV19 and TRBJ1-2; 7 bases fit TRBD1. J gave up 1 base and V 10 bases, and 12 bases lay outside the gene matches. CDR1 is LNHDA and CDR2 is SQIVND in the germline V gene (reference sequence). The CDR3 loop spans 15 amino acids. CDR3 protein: CATSGRNRGNYGYTF. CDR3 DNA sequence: TGTGCCACCTCGGGCCGTAACAGGGGTAACTATGGCTACACCTTC.

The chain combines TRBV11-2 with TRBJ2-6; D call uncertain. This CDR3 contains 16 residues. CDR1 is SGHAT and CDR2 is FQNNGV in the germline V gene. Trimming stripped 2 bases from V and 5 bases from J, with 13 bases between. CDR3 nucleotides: TGTGCCAGCAGCTTATCGGGCGGAAGATGGGCCAACGTCCTGACTTTC. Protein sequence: CASSLSGGRWANVLTF.

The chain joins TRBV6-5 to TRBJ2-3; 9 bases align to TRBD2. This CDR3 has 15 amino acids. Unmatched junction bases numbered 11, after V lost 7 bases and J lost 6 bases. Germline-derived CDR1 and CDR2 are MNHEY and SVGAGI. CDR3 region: CASKKSGLALDTQYF. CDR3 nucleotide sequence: TGTGCCAGCAAAAAGTCTGGACTAGCGTTGGATACGCAGTATTTT.

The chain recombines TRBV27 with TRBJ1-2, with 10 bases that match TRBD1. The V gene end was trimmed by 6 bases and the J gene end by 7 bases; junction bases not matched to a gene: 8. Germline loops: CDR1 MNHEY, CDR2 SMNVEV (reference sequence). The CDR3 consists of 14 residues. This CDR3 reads CASSRGTGVIGYTF. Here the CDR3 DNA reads TGTGCCAGCAGCCGCGGGACAGGGGTAATTGGCTACACCTTC.

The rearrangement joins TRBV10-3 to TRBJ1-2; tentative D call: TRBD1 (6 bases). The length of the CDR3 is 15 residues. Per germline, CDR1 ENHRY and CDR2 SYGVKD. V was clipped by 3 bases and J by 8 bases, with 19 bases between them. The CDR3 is CAISEEWGASKGYTF. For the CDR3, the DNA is TGTGCCATCAGTGAAGAGTGGGGGGCGTCTAAAGGCTACACCTTC.

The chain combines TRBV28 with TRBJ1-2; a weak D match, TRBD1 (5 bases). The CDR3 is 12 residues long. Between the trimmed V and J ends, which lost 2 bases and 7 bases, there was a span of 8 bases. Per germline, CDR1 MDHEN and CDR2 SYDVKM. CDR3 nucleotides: TGTGCCAGCAGTTTAGAACAGGCTGGCTACACCTTC. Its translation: CASSLEQAGYTF.

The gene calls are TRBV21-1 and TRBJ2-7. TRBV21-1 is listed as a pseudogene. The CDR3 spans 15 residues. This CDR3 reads CASSKAGTRNYEQYF. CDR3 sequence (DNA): TGTGCCAGCAGCAAAGCAGGAACAAGAAACTACGAGCAGTACTTC.

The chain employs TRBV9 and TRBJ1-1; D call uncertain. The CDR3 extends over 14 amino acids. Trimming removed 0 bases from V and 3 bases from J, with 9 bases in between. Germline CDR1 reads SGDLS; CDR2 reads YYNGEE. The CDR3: CASSVVGGYTEAFF. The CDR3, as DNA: TGTGCCAGCAGCGTAGTAGGCGGATACACTGAAGCTTTCTTT. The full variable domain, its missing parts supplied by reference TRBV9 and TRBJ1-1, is DSGVTQTPKHLITATGQRVTLRCSPRSGDLSVYWYQQSLDQGLQFLIQYYNGEERAKGNILERFSAQQFPDLHSELNLSSLELGDSALYFCASSVVGGYTEAFFGQGTRLTVV.

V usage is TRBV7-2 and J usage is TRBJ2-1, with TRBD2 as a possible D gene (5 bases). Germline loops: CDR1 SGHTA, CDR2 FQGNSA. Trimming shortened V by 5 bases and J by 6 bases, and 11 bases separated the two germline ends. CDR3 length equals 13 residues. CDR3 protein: CASSPTRINEQFF. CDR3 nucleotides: TGTGCCAGCAGCCCCACTAGGATCAATGAGCAGTTCTTC. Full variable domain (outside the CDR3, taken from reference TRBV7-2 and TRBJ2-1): GAGVSQSPSNKVTEKGKDVELRCDPISGHTALYWYRQSLGQGLEFLIYFQGNSAPDKSGLPSDRFSAERTGGSVSTLTIQRTQQEDSAVYLCASSPTRINEQFFGPGTRLTVL.

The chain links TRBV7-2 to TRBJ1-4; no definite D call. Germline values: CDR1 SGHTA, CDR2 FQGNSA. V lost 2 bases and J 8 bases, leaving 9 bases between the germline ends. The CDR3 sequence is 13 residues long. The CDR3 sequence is CASSLYDREKLFF. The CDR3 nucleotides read TGTGCCAGCAGCTTATACGATCGCGAAAAACTGTTTTTT.

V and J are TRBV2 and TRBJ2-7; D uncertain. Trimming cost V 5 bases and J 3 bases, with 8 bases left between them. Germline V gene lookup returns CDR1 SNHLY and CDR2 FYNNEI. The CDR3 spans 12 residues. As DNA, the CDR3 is TGTGCCAGCAGTAATACGGGCTACGAGCAGTACTTC. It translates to CASSNTGYEQYF.

Here the CDR3 DNA reads TGTGCCAGCAGCCTAGGGAGACTAGCGACCTATGAGCAGTTCTTC. The encoded protein is CASSLGRLATYEQFF. The rearrangement joins TRBV2 to TRBJ2-1, with 8 nucleotides matching TRBD2. The length of the CDR3 is 15 residues. With 6 bases clipped from V and 8 bases from J, the junction kept 12 bases outside the gene matches. Germline-derived CDR1 and CDR2 are SNHLY and FYNNEI. The full variable domain, with the rest looked up from reference TRBV2 and TRBJ2-1, is EPEVTQTPSHQVTQMGQEVILRCVPISNHLYFYWYRQILGQKVEFLVSFYNNEISEKSEIFDDQFSVERPDGSNFTLKIRSTKLEDSAMYFCASSLGRLATYEQFFGPGTRLTVL.

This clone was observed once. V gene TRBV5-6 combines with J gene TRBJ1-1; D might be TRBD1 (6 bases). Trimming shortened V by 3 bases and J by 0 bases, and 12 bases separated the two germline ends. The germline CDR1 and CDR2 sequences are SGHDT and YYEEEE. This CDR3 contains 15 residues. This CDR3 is CASSSGSGVNTEAFF. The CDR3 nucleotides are TGTGCCAGCAGCTCCGGCTCAGGGGTGAACACTGAAGCTTTCTTT.

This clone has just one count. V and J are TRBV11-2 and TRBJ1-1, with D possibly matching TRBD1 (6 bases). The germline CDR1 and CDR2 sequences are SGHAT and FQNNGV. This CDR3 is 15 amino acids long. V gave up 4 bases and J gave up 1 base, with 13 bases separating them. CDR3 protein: CASSSLGHRNTEAFF. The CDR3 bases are TGTGCCAGCAGCTCCCTGGGACATCGGAACACTGAAGCTTTCTTT.

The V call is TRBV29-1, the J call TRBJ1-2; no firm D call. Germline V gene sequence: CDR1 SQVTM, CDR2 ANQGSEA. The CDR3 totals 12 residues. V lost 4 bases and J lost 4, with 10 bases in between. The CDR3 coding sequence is TGCAGCGTTGGAGTTTCTGGCTATGGCTACACCTTC. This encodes CSVGVSGYGYTF.

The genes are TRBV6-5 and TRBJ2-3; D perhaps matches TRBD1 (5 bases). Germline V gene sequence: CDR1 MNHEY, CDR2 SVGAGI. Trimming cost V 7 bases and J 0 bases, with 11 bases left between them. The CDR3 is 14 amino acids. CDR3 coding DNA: TGTGCCAGCAAAGACAGCTCTAGCACAGATACGCAGTATTTT. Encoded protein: CASKDSSSTDTQYF.

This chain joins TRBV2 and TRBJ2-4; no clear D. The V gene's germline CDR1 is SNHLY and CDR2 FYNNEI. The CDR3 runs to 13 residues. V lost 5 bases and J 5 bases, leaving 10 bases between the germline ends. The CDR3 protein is CASSTEIQNIQYF. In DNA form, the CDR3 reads TGTGCCAGCAGTACCGAGATACAAAACATTCAGTACTTC.